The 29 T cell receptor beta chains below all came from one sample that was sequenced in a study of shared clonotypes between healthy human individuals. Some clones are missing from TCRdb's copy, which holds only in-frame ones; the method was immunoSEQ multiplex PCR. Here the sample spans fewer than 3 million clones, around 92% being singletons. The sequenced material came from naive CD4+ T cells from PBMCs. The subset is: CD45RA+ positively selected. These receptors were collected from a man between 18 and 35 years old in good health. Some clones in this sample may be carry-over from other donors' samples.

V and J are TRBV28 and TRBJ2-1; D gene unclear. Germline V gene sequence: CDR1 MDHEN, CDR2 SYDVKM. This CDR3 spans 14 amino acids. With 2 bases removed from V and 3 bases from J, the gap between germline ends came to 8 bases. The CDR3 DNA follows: TGTGCCAGCAGTTTACGCCAGCTCTACAATGAGCAGTTCTTC. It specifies CASSLRQLYNEQFF.

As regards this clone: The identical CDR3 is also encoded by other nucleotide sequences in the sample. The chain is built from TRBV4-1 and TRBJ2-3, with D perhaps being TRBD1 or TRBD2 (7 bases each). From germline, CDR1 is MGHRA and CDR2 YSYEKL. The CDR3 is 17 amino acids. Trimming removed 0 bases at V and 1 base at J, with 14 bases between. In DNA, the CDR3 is TGCGCCAGCAGCCAAGATCGGGGAGGGGGCGGCACAGATACGCAGTATTTT. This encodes CASSQDRGGGGTDTQYF.

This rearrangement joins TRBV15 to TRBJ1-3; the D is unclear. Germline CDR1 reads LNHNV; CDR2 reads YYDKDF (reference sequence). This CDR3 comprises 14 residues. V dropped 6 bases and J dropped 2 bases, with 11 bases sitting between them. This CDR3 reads CATRKFVAGNTIYF. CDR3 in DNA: TGTGCCACCAGGAAGTTTGTGGCTGGAAACACCATATATTTT.

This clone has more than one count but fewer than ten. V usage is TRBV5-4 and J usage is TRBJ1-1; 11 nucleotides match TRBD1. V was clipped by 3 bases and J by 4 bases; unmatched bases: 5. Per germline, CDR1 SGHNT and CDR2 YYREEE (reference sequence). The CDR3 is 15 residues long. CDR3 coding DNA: TGTGCCAGCAGCTCCCCCGGGACAGGGGGCACTGAAGCTTTCTTT. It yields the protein CASSSPGTGGTEAFF. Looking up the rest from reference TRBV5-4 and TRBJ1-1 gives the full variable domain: ETGVTQSPTHLIKTRGQQVTLRCSSQSGHNTVSWYQQALGQGPQFIFQYYREEENGRGNFPPRFSGLQFPNYSSELNVNALELDDSALYLCASSSPGTGGTEAFFGQGTRLTVV.

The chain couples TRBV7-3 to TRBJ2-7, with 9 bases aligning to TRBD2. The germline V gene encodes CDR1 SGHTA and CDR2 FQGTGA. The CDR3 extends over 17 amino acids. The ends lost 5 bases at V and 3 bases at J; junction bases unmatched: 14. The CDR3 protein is CASSQRGSSGTHYEQYF. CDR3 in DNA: TGTGCCAGCAGCCAAAGGGGTTCTAGCGGGACCCACTACGAGCAGTACTTC.

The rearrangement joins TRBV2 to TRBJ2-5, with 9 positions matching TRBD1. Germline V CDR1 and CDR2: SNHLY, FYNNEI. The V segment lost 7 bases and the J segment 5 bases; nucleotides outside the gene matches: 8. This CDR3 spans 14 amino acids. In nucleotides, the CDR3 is TGTGCCAGCACCTGGGGACAGGGCGGTGAGACCCAGTACTTC. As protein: CASTWGQGGETQYF. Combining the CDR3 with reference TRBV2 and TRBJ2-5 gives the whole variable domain EPEVTQTPSHQVTQMGQEVILRCVPISNHLYFYWYRQILGQKVEFLVSFYNNEISEKSEIFDDQFSVERPDGSNFTLKIRSTKLEDSAMYFCASTWGQGGETQYFGPGTRLLVL.

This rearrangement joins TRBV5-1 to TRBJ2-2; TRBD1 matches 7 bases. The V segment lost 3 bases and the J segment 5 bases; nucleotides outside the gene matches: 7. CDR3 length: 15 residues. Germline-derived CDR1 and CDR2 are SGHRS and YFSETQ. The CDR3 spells CASSYRDSATGELFF. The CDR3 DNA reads TGCGCCAGCAGCTACCGGGACAGTGCAACCGGGGAGCTGTTTTTT.

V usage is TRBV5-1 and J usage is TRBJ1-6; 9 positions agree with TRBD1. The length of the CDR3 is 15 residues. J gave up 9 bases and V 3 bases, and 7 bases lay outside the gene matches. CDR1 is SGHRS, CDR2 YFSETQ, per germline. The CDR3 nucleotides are TGCGCCAGCAGCTCTACAGGGGGCTCTACTTCACCCCTCCACTTT. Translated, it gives CASSSTGGSTSPLHF. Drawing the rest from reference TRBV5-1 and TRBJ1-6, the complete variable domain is KAGVTQTPRYLIKTRGQQVTLSCSPISGHRSVSWYQQTPGQGLQFLFEYFSETQRNKGNFPGRFSGRQFSNSRSEMNVSTLELGDSALYLCASSSTGGSTSPLHFGNGTRLTVT.

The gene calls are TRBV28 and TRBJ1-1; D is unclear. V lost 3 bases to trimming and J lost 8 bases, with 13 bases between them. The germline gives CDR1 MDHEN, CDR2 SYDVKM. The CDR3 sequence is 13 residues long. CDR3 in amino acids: CASSFSRGVEAFF. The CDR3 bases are TGTGCCAGCAGTTTTTCCCGGGGTGTCGAAGCTTTCTTT.

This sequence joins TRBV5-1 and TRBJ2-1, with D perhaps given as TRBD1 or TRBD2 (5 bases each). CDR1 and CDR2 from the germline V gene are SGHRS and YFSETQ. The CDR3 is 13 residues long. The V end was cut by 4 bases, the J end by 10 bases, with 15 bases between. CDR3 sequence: CASSRDAVREQFF. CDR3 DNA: TGCGCCAGCAGCCGGGACGCCGTCCGGGAGCAGTTCTTC. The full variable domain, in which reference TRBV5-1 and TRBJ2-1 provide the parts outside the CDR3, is KAGVTQTPRYLIKTRGQQVTLSCSPISGHRSVSWYQQTPGQGLQFLFEYFSETQRNKGNFPGRFSGRQFSNSRSEMNVSTLELGDSALYLCASSRDAVREQFFGPGTRLTVL.

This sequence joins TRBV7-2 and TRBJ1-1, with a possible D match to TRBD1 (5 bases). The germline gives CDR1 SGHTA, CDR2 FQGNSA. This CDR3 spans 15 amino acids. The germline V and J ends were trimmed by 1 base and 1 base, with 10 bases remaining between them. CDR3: CASSLGGTRNTEAFF. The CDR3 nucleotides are TGTGCCAGCAGCTTAGGTGGGACGAGGAACACTGAAGCTTTCTTT.

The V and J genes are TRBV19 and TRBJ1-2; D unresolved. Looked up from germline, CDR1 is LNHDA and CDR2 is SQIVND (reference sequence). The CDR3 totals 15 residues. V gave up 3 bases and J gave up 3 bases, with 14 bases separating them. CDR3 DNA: TGTGCCAGTAGTATGTCCCACACGGAGCACTATGGCTACACCTTC. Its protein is CASSMSHTEHYGYTF.

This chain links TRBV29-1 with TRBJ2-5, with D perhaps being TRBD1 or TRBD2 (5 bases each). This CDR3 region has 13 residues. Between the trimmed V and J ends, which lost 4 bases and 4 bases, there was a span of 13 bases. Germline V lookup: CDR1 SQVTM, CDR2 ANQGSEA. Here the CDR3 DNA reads TGCAGCGTTGCGGGACCGGCCATAGAGACCCAGTACTTC. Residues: CSVAGPAIETQYF.

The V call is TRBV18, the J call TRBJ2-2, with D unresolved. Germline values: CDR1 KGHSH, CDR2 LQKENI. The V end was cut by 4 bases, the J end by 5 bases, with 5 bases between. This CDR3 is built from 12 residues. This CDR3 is CASSRPTGELFF. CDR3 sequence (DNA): TGTGCCAGCTCACGACCGACCGGGGAGCTGTTTTTT.

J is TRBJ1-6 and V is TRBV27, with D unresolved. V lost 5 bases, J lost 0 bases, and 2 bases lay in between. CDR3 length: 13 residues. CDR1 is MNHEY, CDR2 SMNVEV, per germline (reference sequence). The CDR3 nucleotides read TGTGCCAGCAGTGTCTCCTATAATTCACCCCTCCACTTT. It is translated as CASSVSYNSPLHF.

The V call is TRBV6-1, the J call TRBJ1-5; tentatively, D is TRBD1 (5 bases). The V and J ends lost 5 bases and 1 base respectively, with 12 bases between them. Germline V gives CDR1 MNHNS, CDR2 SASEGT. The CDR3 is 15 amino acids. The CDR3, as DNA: TGTGCCAGCAGTACCAGGGACTTGAGCAATCAGCCCCAGCATTTT. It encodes CASSTRDLSNQPQHF.

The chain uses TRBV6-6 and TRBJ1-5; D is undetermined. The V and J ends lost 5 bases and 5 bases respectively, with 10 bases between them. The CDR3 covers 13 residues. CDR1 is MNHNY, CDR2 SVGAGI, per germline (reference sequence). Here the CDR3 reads CASSPDTYQPQHF. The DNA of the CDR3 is TGTGCCAGCAGTCCAGACACCTATCAGCCCCAGCATTTT.

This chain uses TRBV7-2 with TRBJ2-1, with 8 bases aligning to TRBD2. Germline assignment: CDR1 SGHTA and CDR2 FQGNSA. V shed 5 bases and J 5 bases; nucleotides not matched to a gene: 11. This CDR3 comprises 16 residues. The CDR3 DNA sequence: TGTGCCAGCAGCCCGTCGCGGGAGGTCCATCACAATGAGCAGTTCTTC. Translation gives CASSPSREVHHNEQFF. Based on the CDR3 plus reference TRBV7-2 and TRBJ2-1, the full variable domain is GAGVSQSPSNKVTEKGKDVELRCDPISGHTALYWYRQSLGQGLEFLIYFQGNSAPDKSGLPSDRFSAERTGGSVSTLTIQRTQQEDSAVYLCASSPSREVHHNEQFFGPGTRLTVL.

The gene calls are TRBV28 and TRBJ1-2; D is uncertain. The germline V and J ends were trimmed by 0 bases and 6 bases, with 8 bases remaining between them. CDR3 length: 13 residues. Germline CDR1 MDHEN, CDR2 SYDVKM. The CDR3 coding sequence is TGTGCCAGCAGTTTATGGCCTTCCAATGGCTACACCTTC. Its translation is CASSLWPSNGYTF.

The CDR3 coding sequence is TGTGCCAGCAGCCCCTACCAGGGGTTCGATGGCTACACCTTC. This codes for CASSPYQGFDGYTF. The chain couples TRBV5-4 to TRBJ1-2; D is perhaps TRBD1 (6 bases). This CDR3 has 14 amino acids. V was pared by 4 bases and J by 6 bases, with 16 bases between. Germline V CDR1 and CDR2: SGHNT, YYREEE (reference sequence).

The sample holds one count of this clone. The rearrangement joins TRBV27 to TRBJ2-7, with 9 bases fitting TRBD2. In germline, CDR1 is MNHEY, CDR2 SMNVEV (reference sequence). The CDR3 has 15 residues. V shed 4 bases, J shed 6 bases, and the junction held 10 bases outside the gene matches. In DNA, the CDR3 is TGTGCCAGCAGTTCTGGCGGGAGGGCCAAGGGCGAGCAGTACTTC. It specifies CASSSGGRAKGEQYF.

The CDR3 sequence is CASRTWGGGSAETQYF. The CDR3 DNA is TGTGCCAGCAGGACATGGGGAGGGGGATCGGCGGAGACCCAGTACTTC. The V gene is TRBV2, the J gene TRBJ2-5, with D perhaps matching TRBD2 (7 bases). This CDR3 is built from 16 residues. Germline V lookup: CDR1 SNHLY, CDR2 FYNNEI. Trimming pared 6 bases from V and 5 bases from J, leaving 22 bases between.

The CDR3 region is CASTRSYGQRGNTIYF. CDR3 nucleotide sequence: TGTGCCTCCACCCGGTCGTACGGTCAGAGGGGAAACACCATATATTTT. The chain is built from TRBV30 and TRBJ1-3; D gene ambiguous. CDR1 and CDR2 (germline): GTSNPN, SVGIG (reference sequence). The CDR3 has 16 amino acids. V was trimmed by 7 bases and J by 4 bases, leaving 23 bases between them.

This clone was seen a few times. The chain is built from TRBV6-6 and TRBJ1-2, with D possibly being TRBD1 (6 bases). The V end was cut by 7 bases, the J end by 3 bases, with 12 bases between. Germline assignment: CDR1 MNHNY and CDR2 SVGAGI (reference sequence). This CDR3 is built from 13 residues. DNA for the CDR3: TGTGCCAGCACACTGGGGGCTCACTATGGCTACACCTTC. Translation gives CASTLGAHYGYTF.

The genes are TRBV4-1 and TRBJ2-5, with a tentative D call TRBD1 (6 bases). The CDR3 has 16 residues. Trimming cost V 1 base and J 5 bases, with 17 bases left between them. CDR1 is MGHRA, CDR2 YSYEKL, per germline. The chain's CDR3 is CASSQVVTGSWETQYF. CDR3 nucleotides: TGCGCCAGCAGCCAAGTCGTAACAGGGAGTTGGGAGACCCAGTACTTC.

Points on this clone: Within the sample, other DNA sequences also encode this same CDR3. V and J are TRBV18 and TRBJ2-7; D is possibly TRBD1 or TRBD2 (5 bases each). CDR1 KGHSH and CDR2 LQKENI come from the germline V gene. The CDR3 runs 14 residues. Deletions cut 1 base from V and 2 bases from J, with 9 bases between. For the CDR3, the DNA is TGTGCCAGCTCACCACGGGACCGACCCTACGAGCAGTACTTC. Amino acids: CASSPRDRPYEQYF.

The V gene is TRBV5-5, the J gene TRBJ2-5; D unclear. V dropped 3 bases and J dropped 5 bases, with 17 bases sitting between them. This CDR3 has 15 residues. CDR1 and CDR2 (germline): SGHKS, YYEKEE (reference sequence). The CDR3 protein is CASSSKTREFETQYF. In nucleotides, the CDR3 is TGTGCCAGCAGCTCAAAGACCCGAGAGTTTGAGACCCAGTACTTC. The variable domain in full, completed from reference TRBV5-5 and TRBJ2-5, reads DAGVTQSPTHLIKTRGQQVTLRCSPISGHKSVSWYQQVLGQGPQFIFQYYEKEERGRGNFPDRFSARQFPNYSSELNVNALLLGDSALYLCASSSKTREFETQYFGPGTRLLVL.

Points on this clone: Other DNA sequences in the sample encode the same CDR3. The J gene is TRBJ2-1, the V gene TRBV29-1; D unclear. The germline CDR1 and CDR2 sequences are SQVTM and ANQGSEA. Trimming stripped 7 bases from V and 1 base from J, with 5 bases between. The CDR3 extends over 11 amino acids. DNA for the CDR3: TGCAGCGCCGTTTCCTACAATGAGCAGTTCTTC. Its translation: CSAVSYNEQFF.

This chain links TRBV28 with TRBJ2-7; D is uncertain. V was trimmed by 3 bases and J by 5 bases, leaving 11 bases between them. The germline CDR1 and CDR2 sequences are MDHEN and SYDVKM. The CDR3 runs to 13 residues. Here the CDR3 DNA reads TGTGCCAGCAGTTTGGTGGGTTTCCACGAGCAGTACTTC. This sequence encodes CASSLVGFHEQYF.